Following are 27 T cell receptor beta chains from one sample sequenced in a study of cytomegalovirus exposure and HLA in healthy donors. The primer mix had 60 Vbeta and 13 Jbeta primers. Produced via immunoSEQ multiplex PCR; TCRdb's table is partial and in-frame only. The sample contains about 82,000 clones, about four fifths of which appear only once. The specimen sequenced was PBMCs. All receptors derive from a male donor in good health and CMV-seropositive.

The chain recombines TRBV4-1 with TRBJ1-5; the D is unclear. CDR1 and CDR2 from the germline V gene are MGHRA and YSYEKL. V lost 3 bases to trimming and J lost 3 bases, with 12 bases between them. This CDR3 contains 15 residues. CDR3 DNA: TGCGCCAGCAGCCATTACCGGGGATACAATCAGCCCCAGCATTTT. It yields the protein CASSHYRGYNQPQHF.

The J gene is TRBJ2-5, the V gene TRBV10-3, with 9 bases that match TRBD2. There are 16 residues in the CDR3. CDR1 is ENHRY and CDR2 is SYGVKD in the germline V gene. With 6 bases clipped from V and 5 bases from J, the junction kept 13 bases outside the gene matches. The CDR3 loop reads CAIRSRLVAGAETQYF. CDR3 in DNA: TGTGCCATCAGATCCCGGTTGGTAGCGGGAGCGGAGACCCAGTACTTC.

This sequence joins TRBV5-4 and TRBJ2-2; D is possibly TRBD1 (6 bases). Trimming cost V 4 bases and J 7 bases, with 20 bases left between them. The CDR3 consists of 16 residues. The germline gives CDR1 SGHNT, CDR2 YYREEE (reference sequence). The CDR3 bases are TGTGCCAGCAGCCCTCGCCGGGTGGGGGCAGGCGGGGAGCTGTTTTTT. Protein sequence: CASSPRRVGAGGELFF.

The V call is TRBV19, the J call TRBJ2-7; TRBD2 matches at 13 bases. J gave up 3 bases and V 3 bases, and 2 bases lay outside the gene matches. The CDR3 totals 15 residues. Germline CDR1 LNHDA, CDR2 SQIVND (reference sequence). The CDR3, as DNA: TGTGCCAGTAGTATCAGGACTAGCGGGGGCTACGAGCAGTACTTC. This sequence encodes CASSIRTSGGYEQYF.

This clone was picked up one time. The genes are TRBV28 and TRBJ2-2, with 9 positions matching TRBD2. The ends lost 1 base at V and 4 bases at J; junction bases unmatched: 7. Per germline, CDR1 MDHEN and CDR2 SYDVKM. There are 17 residues in the CDR3. The CDR3 bases are TGTGCCAGCAGTTTATCGGGCGGGAGGGCCTCCACCGGGGAGCTGTTTTTT. Residues: CASSLSGGRASTGELFF.

The chain links TRBV6-1 to TRBJ1-6, with D possibly being TRBD1 (5 bases). Germline V gives CDR1 MNHNS, CDR2 SASEGT. The V end lost 3 bases, the J end lost 9 bases, and 15 bases lay between the germline ends. The CDR3 runs 15 residues. CDR3 region: CASSDLNRSASPLHF. CDR3 coding DNA: TGTGCCAGCAGTGACCTGAACAGGTCAGCTTCACCCCTCCACTTT.

The chain carries TRBV29-1 and TRBJ1-2; no definite D call. Germline CDR1 and CDR2: SQVTM and ANQGSEA. Trimming cost V 3 bases and J 4 bases, with 21 bases left between them. This CDR3 has 16 residues. Here the CDR3 reads CSVEGPAEGRPYGYTF. CDR3 nucleotide sequence: TGCAGCGTTGAGGGCCCGGCAGAGGGTCGGCCCTATGGCTACACCTTC.

V gene TRBV2 combines with J gene TRBJ2-3, with TRBD2 identical over 11 bases. The CDR3 sequence is 16 residues long. Germline V gene data show CDR1 as SNHLY and CDR2 as FYNNEI. Trimming removed 1 base from V and 2 bases from J; junction bases left unmatched: 2. The CDR3 spells CASSEVAGGPTDTQYF. CDR3 DNA: TGTGCCAGCAGTGAAGTAGCGGGGGGGCCCACAGATACGCAGTATTTT.

CDR3 loop: CASNDGTDNEKLFF. The CDR3 nucleotides are TGTGCCAGCAATGACGGGACAGACAATGAAAAACTGTTTTTT. The chain combines TRBV28 with TRBJ1-4, with 7 positions matching TRBD1. This CDR3 is built from 14 residues. The trim removed 7 bases at V and 5 bases at J, leaving 7 bases unmatched. Germline CDR1 reads MDHEN; CDR2 reads SYDVKM. Drawing the rest from reference TRBV28 and TRBJ1-4, the complete variable domain is DVKVTQSSRYLVKRTGEKVFLECVQDMDHENMFWYRQDPGLGLRLIYFSYDVKMKEKGDIPEGYSVSREKKERFSLILESASTNQTSMYLCASNDGTDNEKLFFGSGTQLSVL.

The chain employs TRBV7-9 and TRBJ2-5; 10 bases are shared with TRBD2. Germline trimming cut 5 bases from V and 5 bases from J; bases unmatched to any gene: 11. Germline CDR1 and CDR2: SEHNR and FQNEAQ (reference sequence). The CDR3 runs 16 residues. DNA of the CDR3: TGTGCCAGCAGCCCACTTCCTCTAGCGGGAGTTGAGACCCAGTACTTC. This gives the protein CASSPLPLAGVETQYF.

This sequence joins TRBV4-3 and TRBJ2-4, with 7 bases lining up with TRBD2. The CDR3 consists of 20 residues. From germline, CDR1 is LGHNA and CDR2 YSLEER. Unmatched junction bases numbered 14, after V lost 0 bases and J lost 0 bases. The CDR3 DNA reads as TGCGCCAGCAGCCAAGAAGATCAGGGCGGGGGAATGCTAGCCAAAAACATTCAGTACTTC. It codes for CASSQEDQGGGMLAKNIQYF.

J is TRBJ2-1 and V is TRBV7-9; maybe TRBD2 (5 bases). Trimming cost V 6 bases and J 1 base, with 16 bases left between them. There are 16 residues in the CDR3. Germline CDR1 SEHNR, CDR2 FQNEAQ (reference sequence). The CDR3 region is CASSPTSGSSYNEQFF. CDR3 in DNA: TGTGCCAGCAGTCCAACCTCGGGATCATCCTACAATGAGCAGTTCTTC.

The V and J genes are TRBV27 and TRBJ2-1; no definite D call. CDR3 size: 13 residues. V was shortened by 3 bases and J by 7 bases, with 10 bases between the two germline ends. Per germline, CDR1 MNHEY and CDR2 SMNVEV (reference sequence). The CDR3 loop reads CASSFWARNEQFF. CDR3 DNA: TGTGCCAGCAGTTTCTGGGCCCGTAATGAGCAGTTCTTC.

V and J are TRBV7-2 and TRBJ2-1; TRBD2 matches at 8 bases. The CDR3 runs to 15 residues. CDR1 is SGHTA and CDR2 is FQGNSA in the germline V gene. The J segment lost 7 bases and the V segment lost 4 bases, leaving 9 bases of the junction unmatched. The chain's CDR3 is CASSWLYGGANEQFF. CDR3 DNA sequence: TGTGCCAGCAGCTGGCTTTACGGGGGGGCGAATGAGCAGTTCTTC.

The rearrangement links TRBV5-4 to TRBJ2-7; 10 nucleotides line up with TRBD2. The CDR3 length is 18 residues. In germline, CDR1 is SGHNT, CDR2 YYREEE (reference sequence). V gave up 0 bases and J gave up 0 bases; unmatched junction bases: 9. The CDR3 region has the DNA TGTGCCAGCAGCTTGGGCGGGACTAGCGTTCCGAGCTCCTACGAGCAGTACTTC. The encoded protein is CASSLGGTSVPSSYEQYF.

V and J are TRBV5-4 and TRBJ2-1; D is unresolved. Germline-derived CDR1 and CDR2 are SGHNT and YYREEE (reference sequence). The ends were cut back, 0 bases at V and 9 bases at J, with 10 bases in the middle. The CDR3 totals 13 residues. In DNA, the CDR3 is TGTGCCAGCAGCTTGGTGGCTTCGGGTGAGCAGTTCTTC. Translated: CASSLVASGEQFF.

The gene calls are TRBV5-1 and TRBJ2-3, with D tentatively TRBD2 (7 bases). The germline V and J ends were trimmed by 0 bases and 4 bases, with 21 bases remaining between them. Germline CDR1 is SGHRS and CDR2 is YFSETQ. CDR3 length equals 18 residues. CDR3 sequence: CASSLDSPPGGRADTQYF. Written as DNA, the CDR3 is TGCGCCAGCAGCTTGGACTCCCCCCCGGGGGGCCGGGCAGATACGCAGTATTTT.

The CDR3 region has the DNA TGTGCCAGCAGCTTCTACGTTAGCGGGGAGCAGTTCTTC. The encoded protein is CASSFYVSGEQFF. The rearrangement uses TRBV11-2 and TRBJ2-1; 7 nucleotides line up with TRBD2. The V gene end was trimmed by 3 bases and the J gene end by 10 bases; junction bases not matched to a gene: 6. CDR3 size: 13 residues. Germline CDR1 reads SGHAT; CDR2 reads FQNNGV.

V usage is TRBV12-1 and J usage is TRBJ1-4; the DNA was not used to check the table's D call, TRBD1. TRBV12-1 is recorded as a pseudogene. The CDR3 spans 14 residues. In DNA form, the CDR3 reads TGTGCCAGCAGCTCGGACAGGCCTAATGAAAAACTGTTTTTT. Translation: CASSSDRPNEKLFF.

The rearrangement joins TRBV7-2 to TRBJ2-2; D perhaps matches TRBD2 (6 bases). Germline assignment: CDR1 SGHTA and CDR2 FQGNSA. There are 15 residues in the CDR3. Trimming stripped 6 bases from V and 3 bases from J, with 14 bases between. Here the CDR3 DNA reads TGTGCCAGCAGGGGGGGACTCCGCGACACCGGGGAGCTGTTTTTT. Translation: CASRGGLRDTGELFF.

The chain links TRBV5-1 to TRBJ1-1; TRBD1 agrees at 9 bases. CDR3 length equals 17 residues. After removal of 4 bases from V and 1 base from J, the junction contained 11 bases not matched to a gene. Germline CDR1 and CDR2: SGHRS and YFSETQ. CDR3 bases: TGCGCCAGCAGCCCTAGGGGGACAGGGTGGGGGAACACTGAAGCTTTCTTT. It translates to CASSPRGTGWGNTEAFF.

CDR3 sequence: CASSLRRVRDSGRARTGELFF. The CDR3, as DNA: TGTGCCAGCAGCTTGAGAAGGGTTCGGGATAGCGGGAGGGCCCGCACCGGGGAGCTGTTTTTT. The chain has TRBV7-8 and TRBJ2-2; TRBD2 matches at 11 bases. Germline V gene lookup returns CDR1 SGHVS and CDR2 FQNEAQ. The length of the CDR3 is 21 residues. V dropped 3 bases and J dropped 4; count of bases not matched to a gene: 19. The full variable domain, completed using reference TRBV7-8 and TRBJ2-2, is GAGVSQSPRYKVAKRGQDVALRCDPISGHVSLFWYQQALGQGPEFLTYFQNEAQLDKSGLPSDRFFAERPEGSVSTLKIQRTQQEDSAVYLCASSLRRVRDSGRARTGELFFGEGSRLTVL.

CDR3 nucleotides: TGTGCCAGTATGGGCGATTATAATTCACCCCTCCACTTT. Translated: CASMGDYNSPLHF. This chain uses TRBV19 with TRBJ1-6; no firm D call. This CDR3 has 13 residues. CDR1 is LNHDA and CDR2 is SQIVND in the germline V gene (reference sequence). Trimming cost V 7 bases and J 4 bases, with 8 bases left between them. The entire variable domain, with the rest obtained from reference TRBV19 and TRBJ1-6, is as follows: DGGITQSPKYLFRKEGQNVTLSCEQNLNHDAMYWYRQDPGQGLRLIYYSQIVNDFQKGDIAEGYSVSREKKESFPLTVTSAQKNPTAFYLCASMGDYNSPLHFGNGTRLTVT.

Concerning this clone itself: Relative to the germline gene, one junction end is altered; a read error may explain this. The sample carries other DNA sequences with the same CDR3. This chain connects TRBV19 to TRBJ1-1, with 11 bases lining up with TRBD1. Germline CDR1 reads LNHDA; CDR2 reads SQIVND (reference sequence). This CDR3 spans 15 amino acids. This CDR3 reads CASRGQGAPLAEAFF. The CDR3 DNA reads TGCGCCAGTAGAGGACAGGGGGCACCCCTAGCTGAAGCTTTCTTT.

V is TRBV30 and J is TRBJ2-7; a possible D gene is TRBD2 (5 bases). The CDR3 has 13 residues. The germline CDR1 and CDR2 sequences are GTSNPN and SVGIG (reference sequence). The ends were cut back, 3 bases at V and 0 bases at J, with 9 bases in the middle. The CDR3 sequence: CAWSEGISYEQYF. The CDR3 region has the DNA TGTGCCTGGAGCGAGGGAATCTCCTACGAGCAGTACTTC.

The rearrangement uses TRBV4-3 and TRBJ2-3; 10 positions agree with TRBD2. V was pared by 4 bases and J by 0 bases, with 7 bases of the junction left unmatched. CDR3 length: 17 amino acids. Germline V gene lookup returns CDR1 LGHNA and CDR2 YSLEER. CDR3 DNA sequence: TGCGCCAGCAGCCCGTTGGCTAGCGGGGGTAGCACAGATACGCAGTATTTT. It translates to CASSPLASGGSTDTQYF.

The rearrangement joins TRBV19 to TRBJ1-2; D perhaps matches TRBD1 (5 bases). Germline CDR1 and CDR2: LNHDA and SQIVND (reference sequence). The V end lost 3 bases, the J end lost 6 bases, and 8 bases lay between the germline ends. The CDR3 extends over 12 amino acids. The CDR3 nucleotides are TGTGCCAGTAGTATGGGGCAGGATGGCTACACCTTC. Its protein product is CASSMGQDGYTF.